This T cell receptor (beta chain) was captured in a study of T cell changes during pregnancy in multiple sclerosis. Clones were read by immunoSEQ multiplex PCR, and TCRdb kept only the in-frame ones, dropping some. This repertoire shows about 100,000 clones, 85% to 95% found once; its top ten account for about 1.3%. This CDR3 has 14 amino acids. Germline-derived CDR1 and CDR2 are MNHNY and SVGAGI (reference sequence). The V gene lost 2 bases and the J gene lost 2 bases, with 9 bases spanning the gap. This receptor was obtained from a female donor with multiple sclerosis, enrolled in a pregnancy study. V and J are TRBV6-6 and TRBJ1-1, with TRBD1 as a possible D gene (5 bases). The sequencing used peripheral blood, collected in the second trimester of pregnancy. CDR3 in DNA: TGTGCCAGCAGTTACAGGGGAGGAAACACTGAAGCTTTCTTT. It encodes CASSYRGGNTEAFF.